In its sample, the clone carrying this T cell receptor (beta chain) was seen once. Germline values: CDR1 LNHDA, CDR2 SQIVND (reference sequence). The CDR3 is 13 amino acids. With 6 bases removed from V and 4 bases from J, the gap between germline ends came to 12 bases. The data belong to a study of blood T cell repertoires in COVID-19. Overall study context: Both acute and convalescent COVID-19 samples were obtained from the United States, Italy and Spain. In each case, the material was cDNA or gDNA derived from T cells, B-cell-depleted T cells, or PBMCs.

In the authors' methods: Amplifying reference gene primers gave estimates of nucleated cell counts. TCRdb's copy holds only in-frame clones and misses some; the assay was immunoSEQ multiplex PCR. The V and J calls and clone size are taken from that table; D and trimming were inferred from the DNA. The sample holds some 140,000 clones, over 60% seen once. This clonotype was obtained from an elderly man with acute or convalescent COVID-19. Source material: peripheral blood. The chain has TRBV19 and TRBJ1-2; tentative D call: TRBD1 (6 bases). The CDR3 here is CASSNWGPYGYTF. DNA of the CDR3: TGTGCCAGTAGCAACTGGGGGCCCTATGGCTACACCTTC.